One sample yielded the 20 T cell receptor beta chains listed below, sequenced in a study of T-cell reconstitution after alpha-beta-depleted transplantation in children. A library of TCRbeta sequences, prepared with unique molecular identifiers, was generated. TCRdb passed the PCR reads through MiXCR, listing each CDR3 protein once. Here the sample spans 440,000 or so distinct CDR3 sequences, 43% being singletons. The input for sequencing was PBMCs, taken before TCRalphabeta/CD19-depleted stem cell transplant. The receptors here all came from a girl aged 2-15 years with aplastic anemia, due to receive a stem cell transplant.

The rearrangement joins TRBV6-4 to TRBJ2-2; 7 positions agree with TRBD1. The V gene end was trimmed by 0 bases and the J gene end by 4 bases; junction bases not matched to a gene: 5. This CDR3 contains 16 residues. Germline loops: CDR1 MRHNA, CDR2 SNTAGT. CDR3 in DNA: TGTGCCAGCAGTGACTCAAGACAGGGACCCACCGGGGAGCTGTTTTTT. This encodes CASSDSRQGPTGELFF.

Concerning this clonotype: Germline and junction disagree at one end, which may indicate a read error. Here the CDR3 DNA reads TGCGCCAGCAGCTTGCCACAGGGCCAAGGGACCCAGTACTTC. It codes for CASSLPQGQGTQYF. The J gene is TRBJ2-5, the V gene TRBV5-1; possible D gene TRBD1, 6 bases. Germline V gene sequence: CDR1 SGHRS, CDR2 YFSETQ. The CDR3 sequence is 14 residues long.

This clonotype was counted between two and nine times. The V call is TRBV20-1, the J call TRBJ1-5, with no clear D. V lost 0 bases and J 2 bases, leaving 8 bases between the germline ends. The CDR3 length is 14 residues. CDR1 is DFQATT, CDR2 SNEGSKA, per germline (reference sequence). The CDR3 loop is CSAREPRGNQPQHF. CDR3 nucleotide sequence: TGCAGTGCTAGAGAACCTAGGGGCAATCAGCCCCAGCATTTT.

With respect to this clonotype: The germline gene is not matched at one end of the junction; a read error may be the cause. The V gene is TRBV5-1, the J gene TRBJ2-1, with D perhaps matching TRBD1 or TRBD2 (5 bases each). Germline V CDR1 and CDR2: SGHRS, YFSETQ. The CDR3 is made up of 16 amino acids. Here the CDR3 DNA reads TGCGCCAGCAGGTTGGGGGATGCTGGGCCCTACAATGAGCAGTTCTTC. Translating it yields CASRLGDAGPYNEQFF. Full variable domain (missing parts from reference TRBV5-1 and TRBJ2-1): KAGVTQTPRYLIKTRGQQVTLSCSPISGHRSVSWYQQTPGQGLQFLFEYFSETQRNKGNFPGRFSGRQFSNSRSEMNVSTLELGDSALYLCASRLGDAGPYNEQFFGPGTRLTVL.

The chain employs TRBV20-1 and TRBJ2-5; the match to TRBD1 covers 10 bases. The CDR3 length is 13 residues. V was pared by 7 bases and J by 5 bases, with 7 bases of the junction left unmatched. From germline, CDR1 is DFQATT and CDR2 SNEGSKA (reference sequence). The CDR3 DNA sequence: TGCAGTGACCGACAGGGGGCCGTGGAGACCCAGTACTTC. The encoded protein is CSDRQGAVETQYF.

This clonotype has a count of ten or more. The chain links TRBV12-3 or TRBV12-4 to TRBJ2-3, with 9 bases aligning to TRBD2. The V and J ends lost 6 bases and 2 bases, in that order; junction bases with no gene match: 6. CDR3 length: 15 amino acids. The CDR3 nucleotides read TGTGCCAGCAGCGCAACTAGCGGGTTCACAGATACGCAGTATTTT. Translating gives CASSATSGFTDTQYF.

The J gene is TRBJ2-3, the V gene TRBV20-1; 12 bases agree with TRBD2. The CDR3 extends over 17 amino acids. Trimming cost V 5 bases and J 3 bases; bases outside gene matches: 12. Germline-derived CDR1 and CDR2 are DFQATT and SNEGSKA (reference sequence). Here the CDR3 DNA reads TGCAGTGCTCTACCGGGACTAGCGGGTCCGCCTACAGATACGCAGTATTTT. Translated: CSALPGLAGPPTDTQYF.

In this sample, this clonotype turned up many times. This chain joins TRBV20-1 and TRBJ2-3; D is perhaps TRBD1 or TRBD2 (5 bases each). Germline V gene lookup returns CDR1 DFQATT and CDR2 SNEGSKA (reference sequence). The germline V and J ends were trimmed by 2 bases and 0 bases, with 15 bases remaining between them. This CDR3 has 16 residues. This chain's CDR3 is CSARLSGRESTDTQYF. CDR3 nucleotides: TGCAGTGCTAGACTATCGGGACGGGAAAGCACAGATACGCAGTATTTT.

The sample holds a few counts of this clonotype. The chain links TRBV6-1 to TRBJ1-2, with D unresolved. The germline V gene encodes CDR1 MNHNS and CDR2 SASEGT. Trimming took off 0 bases at V and 0 bases at J, with 14 bases between the two ends. The CDR3 length is 17 residues. CDR3 amino acids: CASSEALGRVANYGYTF. CDR3 nucleotides: TGTGCCAGCAGTGAAGCGCTCGGGAGGGTAGCTAACTATGGCTACACCTTC.

The CDR3 loop reads CSALGAGYNEQFF. The DNA for the CDR3 is TGCAGTGCGTTGGGGGCGGGGTACAATGAGCAGTTCTTC. The V gene is TRBV20-1, the J gene TRBJ2-1, with D perhaps matching TRBD1 or TRBD2 (6 bases each). The CDR3 has 13 residues. The V and J ends lost 6 bases and 4 bases respectively, with 13 bases between them. Germline V lookup: CDR1 DFQATT, CDR2 SNEGSKA (reference sequence).

The table lists this clonotype with many counts. The J gene is TRBJ1-2, the V gene TRBV14; a possible D gene is TRBD1 (5 bases). V lost 9 bases and J 7 bases, leaving 21 bases between the germline ends. This CDR3 comprises 14 residues. From germline, CDR1 is SGHDN and CDR2 FVKESK. The CDR3 sequence is CASAPGASRGGYTF. The CDR3 DNA follows: TGTGCCAGTGCCCCTGGGGCCAGCCGGGGTGGCTACACCTTC.

A few counts support this clonotype. V and J are TRBV12-3 or TRBV12-4 and TRBJ2-3; 7 bases fit TRBD2. CDR3 length equals 17 residues. V trimming: 3 bases; J trimming: 4 bases; junction bases outside the gene matches: 13. DNA of the CDR3: TGTGCCAGCAGTTTTAATCCCCTAGCGGCGGACTCAGATACGCAGTATTTT. The encoded protein is CASSFNPLAADSDTQYF.

This clonotype has a handful of counts. The chain carries TRBV20-1 and TRBJ2-7, with D perhaps TRBD2 (6 bases). Trimming left V 3 bases short and J 3 bases short, with 12 bases between. CDR3 size: 13 residues. Germline CDR1 reads DFQATT; CDR2 reads SNEGSKA (reference sequence). The CDR3 region is CSARGRGVYEQYF. The DNA for the CDR3 is TGCAGTGCTAGGGGGCGGGGAGTCTACGAGCAGTACTTC.

The chain joins TRBV29-1 to TRBJ2-3, with TRBD1 as a possible D gene (6 bases). In germline, CDR1 is SQVTM, CDR2 ANQGSEA. The germline V and J ends were trimmed by 7 bases and 5 bases, with 16 bases remaining between them. The length of the CDR3 is 13 residues. CDR3 region: CSGRTEDRDTQYF. CDR3 in DNA: TGCAGCGGGAGGACAGAGGATAGAGATACGCAGTATTTT.

This clonotype has at least ten counts. V and J are TRBV14 and TRBJ2-1, with 12 bases identical to TRBD2. Germline V CDR1 and CDR2: SGHDN, FVKESK. This CDR3 region has 17 residues. V lost 1 base, J lost 7 bases, and 8 bases stayed unmatched. The CDR3 spells CASSQVLLAGGRNEQFF. The CDR3 DNA is TGTGCCAGCAGCCAAGTTCTACTAGCGGGAGGTAGAAATGAGCAGTTCTTC.

The V gene is TRBV30, the J gene TRBJ2-3, with no clear D. The CDR3 covers 13 residues. In germline, CDR1 is GTSNPN, CDR2 SVGIG (reference sequence). Trimming removed 2 bases at V and 3 bases at J, with 9 bases between. CDR3 sequence reads: CAWSSDRTDTQYF. DNA of the CDR3: TGTGCCTGGAGTTCAGACCGAACAGATACGCAGTATTTT.

This clonotype was seen a few times. The chain recombines TRBV20-1 with TRBJ2-1, with 13 bases matching TRBD2. The CDR3 contains 16 residues. V lost 1 base and J lost 4; bases outside the gene matches: 4. Germline CDR1 DFQATT, CDR2 SNEGSKA (reference sequence). The CDR3 loop reads CSARGTSGRPYNEQFF. The CDR3 nucleotides are TGCAGTGCTAGAGGGACTAGCGGGAGACCTTACAATGAGCAGTTCTTC.

This sequence joins TRBV5-5 and TRBJ2-1; 10 nucleotides align to TRBD2. CDR3 length equals 15 residues. Trimming took 5 bases from V and 3 from J; bases not matched to a gene: 5. Germline V gene data show CDR1 as SGHKS and CDR2 as YYEKEE (reference sequence). The CDR3 loop reads CASSPSGSNYNEQFF. The DNA of the CDR3 is TGTGCCAGCAGTCCTAGCGGGAGTAACTACAATGAGCAGTTCTTC.

This clonotype was counted ten times or more. This chain links TRBV27 with TRBJ2-1; 10 nucleotides match TRBD2. The V segment lost 4 bases and the J segment 5 bases; nucleotides outside the gene matches: 5. Germline lookup yields CDR1 MNHEY and CDR2 SMNVEV (reference sequence). The CDR3 has 15 amino acids. The CDR3 loop is CASSSLAGVNNEQFF. CDR3 sequence (DNA): TGTGCCAGCAGTTCTCTAGCGGGAGTAAACAATGAGCAGTTCTTC.

This clonotype was observed a handful of times. The chain employs TRBV10-3 and TRBJ2-7; TRBD2 aligns across 11 bases. CDR1 ENHRY and CDR2 SYGVKD come from the germline V gene. The CDR3 sequence is 14 residues long. With V trimmed by 6 bases and J by 5 bases, 6 bases remained unmatched. Here the CDR3 DNA reads TGTGCCATCAGGAAGACTAGCGGGGCCGACGAGCAGTACTTC. Its translation is CAIRKTSGADEQYF.